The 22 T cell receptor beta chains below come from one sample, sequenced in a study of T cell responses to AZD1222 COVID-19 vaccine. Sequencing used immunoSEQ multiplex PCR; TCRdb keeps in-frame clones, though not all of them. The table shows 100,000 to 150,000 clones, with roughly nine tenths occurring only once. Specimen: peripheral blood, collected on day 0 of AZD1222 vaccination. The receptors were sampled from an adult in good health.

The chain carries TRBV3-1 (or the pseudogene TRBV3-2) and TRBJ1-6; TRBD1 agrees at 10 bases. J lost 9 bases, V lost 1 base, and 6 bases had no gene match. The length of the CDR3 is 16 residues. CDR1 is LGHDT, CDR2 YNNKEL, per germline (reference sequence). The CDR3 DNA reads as TGTGCCAGCAGCCAAGTATCCGGGACAGGGGTTTCACCCCTCCACTTT. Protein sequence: CASSQVSGTGVSPLHF.

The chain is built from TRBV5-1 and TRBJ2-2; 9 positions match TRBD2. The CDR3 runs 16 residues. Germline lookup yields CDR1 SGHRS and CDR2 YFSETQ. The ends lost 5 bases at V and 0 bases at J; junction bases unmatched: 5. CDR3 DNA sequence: TGCGCCAGCAGACCATCTAGCGGGGCGAACACCGGGGAGCTGTTTTTT. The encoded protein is CASRPSSGANTGELFF.

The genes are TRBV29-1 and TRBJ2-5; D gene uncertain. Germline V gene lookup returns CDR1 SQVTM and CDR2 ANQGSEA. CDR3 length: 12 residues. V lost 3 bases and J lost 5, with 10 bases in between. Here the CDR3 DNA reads TGCAGCGTTGACCCCGCGTCGGAGACCCAGTACTTC. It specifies CSVDPASETQYF. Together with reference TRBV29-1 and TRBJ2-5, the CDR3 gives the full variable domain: SAVISQKPSRDICQRGTSLTIQCQVDSQVTMMFWYRQQPGQSLTLIATANQGSEATYESGFVIDKFPISRPNLTFSTLTVSNMSPEDSSIYLCSVDPASETQYFGPGTRLLVL.

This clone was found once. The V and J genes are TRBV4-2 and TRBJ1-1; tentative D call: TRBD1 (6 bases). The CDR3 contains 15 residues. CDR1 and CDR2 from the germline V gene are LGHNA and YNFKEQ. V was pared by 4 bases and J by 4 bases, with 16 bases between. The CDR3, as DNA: TGTGCCAGCAGCCCCGCCGGGACAAAAGGCACTGAAGCTTTCTTT. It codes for CASSPAGTKGTEAFF.

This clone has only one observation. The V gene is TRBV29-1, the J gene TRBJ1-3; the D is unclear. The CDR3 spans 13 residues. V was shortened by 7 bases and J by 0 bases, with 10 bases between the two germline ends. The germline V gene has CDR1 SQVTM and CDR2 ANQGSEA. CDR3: CSARHGSGNTIYF. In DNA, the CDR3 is TGCAGCGCTCGTCATGGCTCTGGAAACACCATATATTTT.

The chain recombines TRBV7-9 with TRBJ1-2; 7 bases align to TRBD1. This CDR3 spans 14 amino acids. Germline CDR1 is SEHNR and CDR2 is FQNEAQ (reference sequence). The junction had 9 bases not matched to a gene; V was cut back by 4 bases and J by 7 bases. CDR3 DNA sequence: TGTGCCAGCAGCTATCGTGACAGGGCGGGTGGCTACACCTTC. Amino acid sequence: CASSYRDRAGGYTF.

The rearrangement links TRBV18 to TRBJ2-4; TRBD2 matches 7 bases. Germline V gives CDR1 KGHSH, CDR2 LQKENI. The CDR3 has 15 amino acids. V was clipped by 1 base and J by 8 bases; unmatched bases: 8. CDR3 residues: CASSPQLGGMDIQYF. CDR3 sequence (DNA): TGTGCCAGCTCACCACAGTTGGGAGGGATGGACATTCAGTACTTC.

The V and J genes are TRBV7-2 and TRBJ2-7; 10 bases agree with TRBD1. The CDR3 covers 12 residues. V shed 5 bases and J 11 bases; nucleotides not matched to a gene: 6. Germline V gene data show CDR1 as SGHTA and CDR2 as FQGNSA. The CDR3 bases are TGTGCCAGCAGCGGACGGGACAGGGGAAAGTACTTC. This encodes CASSGRDRGKYF. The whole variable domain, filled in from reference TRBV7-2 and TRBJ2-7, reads GAGVSQSPSNKVTEKGKDVELRCDPISGHTALYWYRQSLGQGLEFLIYFQGNSAPDKSGLPSDRFSAERTGGSVSTLTIQRTQQEDSAVYLCASSGRDRGKYFGPGTRLTVT.

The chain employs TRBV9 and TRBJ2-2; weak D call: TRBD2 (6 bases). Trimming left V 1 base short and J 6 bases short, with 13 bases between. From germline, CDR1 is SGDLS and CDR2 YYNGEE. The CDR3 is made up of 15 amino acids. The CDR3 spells CASSVIGGAAGELFF. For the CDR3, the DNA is TGTGCCAGCAGCGTAATCGGCGGGGCGGCCGGGGAGCTGTTTTTT.

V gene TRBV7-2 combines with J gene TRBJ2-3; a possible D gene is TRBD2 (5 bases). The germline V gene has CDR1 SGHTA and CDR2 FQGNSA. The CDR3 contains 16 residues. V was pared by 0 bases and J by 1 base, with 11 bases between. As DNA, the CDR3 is TGTGCCAGCAGCTTAGCCTGGTACGGGGGCACAGATACGCAGTATTTT. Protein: CASSLAWYGGTDTQYF. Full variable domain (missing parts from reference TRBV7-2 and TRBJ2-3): GAGVSQSPSNKVTEKGKDVELRCDPISGHTALYWYRQSLGQGLEFLIYFQGNSAPDKSGLPSDRFSAERTGGSVSTLTIQRTQQEDSAVYLCASSLAWYGGTDTQYFGPGTRLTVL.

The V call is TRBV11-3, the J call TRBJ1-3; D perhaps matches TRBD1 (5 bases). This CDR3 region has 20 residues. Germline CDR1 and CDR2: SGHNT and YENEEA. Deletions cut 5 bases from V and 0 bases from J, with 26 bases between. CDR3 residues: CASSPGVGASGRISGNTIYF. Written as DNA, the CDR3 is TGTGCCAGCAGCCCGGGGGTAGGGGCCTCGGGACGGATCTCTGGAAACACCATATATTTT. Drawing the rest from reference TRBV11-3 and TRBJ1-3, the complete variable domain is EAGVVQSPRYKIIEKKQPVAFWCNPISGHNTLYWYLQNLGQGPELLIRYENEEAVDDSQLPKDRFSAERLKGVDSTLKIQPAELGDSAVYLCASSPGVGASGRISGNTIYFGEGSWLTVV.

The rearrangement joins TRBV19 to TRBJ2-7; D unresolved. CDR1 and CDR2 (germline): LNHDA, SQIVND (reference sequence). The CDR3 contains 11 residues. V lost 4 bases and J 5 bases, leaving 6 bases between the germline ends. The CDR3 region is CASSSWDEQYF. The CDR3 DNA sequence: TGTGCCAGTAGTAGTTGGGACGAGCAGTACTTC. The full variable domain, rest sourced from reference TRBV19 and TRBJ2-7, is DGGITQSPKYLFRKEGQNVTLSCEQNLNHDAMYWYRQDPGQGLRLIYYSQIVNDFQKGDIAEGYSVSREKKESFPLTVTSAQKNPTAFYLCASSSWDEQYFGPGTRLTVT.

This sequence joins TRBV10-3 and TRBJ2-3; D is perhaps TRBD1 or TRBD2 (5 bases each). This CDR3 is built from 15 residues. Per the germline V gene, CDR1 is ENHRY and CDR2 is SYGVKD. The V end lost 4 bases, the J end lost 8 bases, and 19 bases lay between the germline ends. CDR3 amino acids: CAISGSGGPPATQYF. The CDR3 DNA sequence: TGTGCCATCAGTGGAAGTGGGGGACCCCCCGCTACGCAGTATTTT.

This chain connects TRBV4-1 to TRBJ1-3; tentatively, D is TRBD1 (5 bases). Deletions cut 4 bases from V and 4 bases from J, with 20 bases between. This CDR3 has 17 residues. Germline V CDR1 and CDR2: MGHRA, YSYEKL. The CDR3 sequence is CASSRGEGALGGNTIYF. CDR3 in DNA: TGCGCCAGCAGCCGAGGGGAAGGGGCCCTGGGAGGAAACACCATATATTTT.

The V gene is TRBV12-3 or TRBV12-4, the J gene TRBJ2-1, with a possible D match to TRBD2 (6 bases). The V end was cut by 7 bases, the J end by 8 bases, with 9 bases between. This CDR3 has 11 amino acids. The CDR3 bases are TGTGCCAGCACCCGGGGGTATGAGCAGTTCTTC. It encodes CASTRGYEQFF.

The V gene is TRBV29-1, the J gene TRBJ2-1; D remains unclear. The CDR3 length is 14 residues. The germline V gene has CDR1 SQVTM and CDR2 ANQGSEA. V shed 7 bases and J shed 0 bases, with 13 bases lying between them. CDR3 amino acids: CSGLLFASYNEQFF. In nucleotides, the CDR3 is TGCAGCGGACTTCTCTTCGCCTCCTACAATGAGCAGTTCTTC.

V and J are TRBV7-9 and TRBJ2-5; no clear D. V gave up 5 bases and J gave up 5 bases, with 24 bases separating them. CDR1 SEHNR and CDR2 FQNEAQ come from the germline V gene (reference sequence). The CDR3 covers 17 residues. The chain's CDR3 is CASSPPRQFDHGETQYF. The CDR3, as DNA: TGTGCCAGCAGCCCTCCCCGTCAGTTCGATCATGGGGAGACCCAGTACTTC.

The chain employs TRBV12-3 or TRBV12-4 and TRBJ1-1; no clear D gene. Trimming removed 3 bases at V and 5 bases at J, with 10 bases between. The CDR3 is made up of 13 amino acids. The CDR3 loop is CASSFRMRTEAFF. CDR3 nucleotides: TGTGCCAGCAGTTTTAGGATGAGGACTGAAGCTTTCTTT.

Here the CDR3 DNA reads TGTGCCAGCAGTCCGGACAGGAGGGGGGGTGGCTACACCTTC. Translation gives CASSPDRRGGGYTF. This chain links TRBV6-5 with TRBJ1-2, with 7 nucleotides matching TRBD1. Looked up from germline, CDR1 is MNHEY and CDR2 is SVGAGI. The CDR3 runs 14 residues. V lost 5 bases, J lost 7 bases, and 10 bases stayed unmatched.

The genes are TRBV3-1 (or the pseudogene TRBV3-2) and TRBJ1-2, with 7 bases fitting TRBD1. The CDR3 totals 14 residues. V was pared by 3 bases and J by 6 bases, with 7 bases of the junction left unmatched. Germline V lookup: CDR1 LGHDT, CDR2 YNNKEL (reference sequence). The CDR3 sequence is CASSHRGGEDGYTF. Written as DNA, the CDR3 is TGTGCCAGCAGCCACAGGGGGGGAGAGGATGGCTACACCTTC.

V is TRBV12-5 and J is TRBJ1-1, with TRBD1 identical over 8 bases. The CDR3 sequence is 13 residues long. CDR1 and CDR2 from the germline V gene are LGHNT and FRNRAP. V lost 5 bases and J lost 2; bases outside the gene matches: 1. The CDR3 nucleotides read TGTGCTAGTGGTGACAGGGGAAACACTGAAGCTTTCTTT. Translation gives CASGDRGNTEAFF.

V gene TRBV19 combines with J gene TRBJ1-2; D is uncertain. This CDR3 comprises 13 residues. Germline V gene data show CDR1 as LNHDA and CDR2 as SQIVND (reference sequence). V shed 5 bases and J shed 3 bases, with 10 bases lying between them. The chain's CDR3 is CASSLGQDYGYTF. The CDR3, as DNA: TGTGCCAGTAGTCTTGGGCAGGACTATGGCTACACCTTC.